This TCR beta chain was identified during a study of immune evolution from preneoplasia to lung adenocarcinoma. Per germline, CDR1 SGHDT and CDR2 YYEEEE. The length of the CDR3 is 15 residues. V dropped 0 bases and J dropped 6; count of bases not matched to a gene: 4. The data were produced by immunoSEQ multiplex PCR, yet TCRdb's version contains in-frame clones alone and is incomplete. The sample holds around 5,000 clones, over 75% seen once. What was sequenced was FFPE normal lung tissue adjacent to the tumor. This receptor was taken from a person aged 45-69 years with lung adenocarcinoma. The J gene is TRBJ2-7, the V gene TRBV5-6; TRBD2 matches at 12 bases. DNA of the CDR3: TGTGCCAGCAGCTTGGTTCTAGCGGGAGGGGGCGAGCAGTACTTC. Its protein is CASSLVLAGGGEQYF.